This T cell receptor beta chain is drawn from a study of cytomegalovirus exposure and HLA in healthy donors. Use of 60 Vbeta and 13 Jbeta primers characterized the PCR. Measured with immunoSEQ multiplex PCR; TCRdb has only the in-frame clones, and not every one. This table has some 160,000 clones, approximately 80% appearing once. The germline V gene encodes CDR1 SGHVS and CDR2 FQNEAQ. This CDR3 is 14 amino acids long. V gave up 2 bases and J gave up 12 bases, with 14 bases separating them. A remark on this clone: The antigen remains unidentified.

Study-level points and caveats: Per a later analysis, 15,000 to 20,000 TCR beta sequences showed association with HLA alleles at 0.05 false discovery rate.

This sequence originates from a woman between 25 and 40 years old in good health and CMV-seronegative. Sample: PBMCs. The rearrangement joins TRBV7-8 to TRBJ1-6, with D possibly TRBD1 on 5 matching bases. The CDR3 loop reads CASSLRGDGQPLHF. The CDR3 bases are TGTGCCAGCAGCTTAAGGGGTGACGGCCAACCCCTCCACTTT.